The 14 T cell receptor beta chains presented below share a single source sample, sequenced in a study of shared clonotypes between healthy human individuals. Libraries were prepared by immunoSEQ multiplex PCR; TCRdb keeps only in-frame clonotypes and omits some of them. The profile shows 2 million to 2.5 million clones, 85% to 95% of them singletons. Sequencing was performed on naive CD4+ T cells from PBMCs. Specified subset: CD45RA+ positively selected. All receptors come from a man younger than 30 in good health. Some clones in this sample may be carry-over from other donors' samples.

The V call is TRBV9, the J call TRBJ2-1; 9 bases match TRBD2. The CDR3 is made up of 14 amino acids. The V gene's germline CDR1 is SGDLS and CDR2 YYNGEE. Trimming took 6 bases from V and 7 from J; bases not matched to a gene: 8. Here the CDR3 reads CASTKGSGSNEQFF. CDR3 coding DNA: TGTGCCAGCACGAAAGGTAGCGGGAGTAATGAGCAGTTCTTC. The variable domain in full, with the rest retrieved from reference TRBV9 and TRBJ2-1, is DSGVTQTPKHLITATGQRVTLRCSPRSGDLSVYWYQQSLDQGLQFLIQYYNGEERAKGNILERFSAQQFPDLHSELNLSSLELGDSALYFCASTKGSGSNEQFFGPGTRLTVL.

J is TRBJ1-2 and V is TRBV5-4; D is unclear. V was trimmed by 2 bases and J by 4 bases, leaving 12 bases between them. This CDR3 spans 14 amino acids. Germline V gene data show CDR1 as SGHNT and CDR2 as YYREEE (reference sequence). CDR3: CASSLGEGAYGYTF. In DNA, the CDR3 is TGTGCCAGCAGCTTAGGAGAGGGAGCCTATGGCTACACCTTC.

V and J are TRBV7-9 and TRBJ1-2; the D is unclear. This CDR3 region has 15 residues. Between the trimmed V and J ends, which lost 3 bases and 3 bases, there was a span of 14 bases. The germline V gene encodes CDR1 SEHNR and CDR2 FQNEAQ (reference sequence). DNA of the CDR3: TGTGCCAGCAGCTTCCTTTTCTCCGGGGACTATGGCTACACCTTC. This sequence encodes CASSFLFSGDYGYTF. Full variable domain (rest looked up from reference TRBV7-9 and TRBJ1-2): DTGVSQNPRHKITKRGQNVTFRCDPISEHNRLYWYRQTLGQGPEFLTYFQNEAQLEKSRLLSDRFSAERPKGSFSTLEIQRTEQGDSAMYLCASSFLFSGDYGYTFGSGTRLTVV.

On this clone: This same CDR3 is encoded by further DNA sequences in the sample. V and J are TRBV5-1 and TRBJ2-2; unclear D gene. The germline gives CDR1 SGHRS, CDR2 YFSETQ. This CDR3 is 15 amino acids long. The V end was cut by 1 base, the J end by 1 base, with 8 bases between. This CDR3 reads CASSLRAGNTGELFF. The CDR3 coding sequence is TGCGCCAGCAGCTTGAGGGCAGGGAACACCGGGGAGCTGTTTTTT.

The chain couples TRBV30 to TRBJ2-2; D is ambiguous. CDR1 and CDR2 from the germline V gene are GTSNPN and SVGIG (reference sequence). This CDR3 has 13 residues. The V end was cut by 4 bases, the J end by 5 bases, with 11 bases between. DNA for the CDR3: TGTGCCTGGAATTTATACACTACCGGGGAGCTGTTTTTT. Translated, it gives CAWNLYTTGELFF.

The chain couples TRBV5-1 to TRBJ1-4; a possible D gene is TRBD1 (5 bases). V was clipped by 3 bases and J by 8 bases, with 14 bases between them. The germline V gene encodes CDR1 SGHRS and CDR2 YFSETQ. The CDR3 sequence is 14 residues long. CDR3 coding DNA: TGCGCCAGCAGCTCGGGACTCGTGGGGGAAAAACTGTTTTTT. As protein: CASSSGLVGEKLFF.

V usage is TRBV7-9 and J usage is TRBJ2-3; tentative D call: TRBD1 (5 bases). CDR1 and CDR2 from the germline V gene are SEHNR and FQNEAQ (reference sequence). V gave up 6 bases and J gave up 4 bases, with 14 bases separating them. The CDR3 length is 14 residues. This CDR3 is CASSRGAGPDTQYF. The CDR3 DNA reads as TGTGCCAGCAGTAGGGGTGCAGGGCCAGATACGCAGTATTTT.

The rearrangement joins TRBV6-5 to TRBJ1-4; D is unclear. The CDR3 is 15 residues long. The germline V gene has CDR1 MNHEY and CDR2 SVGAGI. V gave up 6 bases and J gave up 8 bases, with 19 bases separating them. CDR3 residues: CASSRRPAGGEKLFF. In DNA, the CDR3 is TGTGCCAGCAGCCGGAGACCGGCAGGAGGAGAAAAACTGTTTTTT.

The gene calls are TRBV10-2 and TRBJ1-5; the match to TRBD1 covers 10 bases. This CDR3 is built from 13 residues. With V trimmed by 8 bases and J by 4 bases, 2 bases remained unmatched. Germline V gene sequence: CDR1 WSHSY, CDR2 SAAADI. The CDR3 nucleotides are TGCGCCAGCGGACAGGGGGTAAATCAGCCCCAGCATTTT. Translated, it gives CASGQGVNQPQHF.

The chain employs TRBV6-6 and TRBJ1-1; no reliable D call. Germline CDR1 MNHNY, CDR2 SVGAGI (reference sequence). The V end was cut by 6 bases, the J end by 3 bases, with 11 bases between. The CDR3 is made up of 13 amino acids. The CDR3, as DNA: TGTGCCAGCAGCCCTAGGAGTTACACTGAAGCTTTCTTT. It specifies CASSPRSYTEAFF.

The chain combines TRBV7-9 with TRBJ1-2; D is possibly TRBD1 (6 bases). CDR1 SEHNR and CDR2 FQNEAQ come from the germline V gene (reference sequence). The CDR3 runs to 16 residues. V shed 7 bases and J shed 4 bases, with 22 bases lying between them. This CDR3 is CASMRGAGVTGYGYTF. DNA of the CDR3: TGTGCCAGCATGAGGGGGGCGGGTGTAACTGGCTATGGCTACACCTTC.

The chain links TRBV23-1 to TRBJ2-5; the D is unclear. TRBV23-1 carries the ORF label, with uncertain function. V lost 0 bases and J lost 2, with 10 bases in between. This CDR3 spans 15 amino acids. The CDR3 DNA follows: TGCGCCAGCAGTCAATCGGGTGGTATTCAAGAGACCCAGTACTTC. Its protein product is CASSQSGGIQETQYF.

The sample holds a few counts of this clone. The chain is built from TRBV11-1 and TRBJ1-1; weak D call: TRBD1 (5 bases). From germline, CDR1 is SGHAT and CDR2 FQDESV (reference sequence). CDR3 size: 14 residues. V was shortened by 4 bases and J by 3 bases, with 12 bases between the two germline ends. The CDR3 sequence: CASSSTLGDTEAFF. The CDR3 coding sequence is TGTGCCAGCAGCTCCACATTGGGGGACACTGAAGCTTTCTTT.

This clone was seen once. This chain uses TRBV30 with TRBJ2-7; either TRBD1 or TRBD2 may supply D (5 bases each). This CDR3 spans 13 amino acids. Trimming left V 3 bases short and J 2 bases short, with 11 bases between. Germline loops: CDR1 GTSNPN, CDR2 SVGIG (reference sequence). The CDR3, as DNA: TGTGCCTGGAGGGGACCGAACCCCTACGAGCAGTACTTC. Its protein product is CAWRGPNPYEQYF.